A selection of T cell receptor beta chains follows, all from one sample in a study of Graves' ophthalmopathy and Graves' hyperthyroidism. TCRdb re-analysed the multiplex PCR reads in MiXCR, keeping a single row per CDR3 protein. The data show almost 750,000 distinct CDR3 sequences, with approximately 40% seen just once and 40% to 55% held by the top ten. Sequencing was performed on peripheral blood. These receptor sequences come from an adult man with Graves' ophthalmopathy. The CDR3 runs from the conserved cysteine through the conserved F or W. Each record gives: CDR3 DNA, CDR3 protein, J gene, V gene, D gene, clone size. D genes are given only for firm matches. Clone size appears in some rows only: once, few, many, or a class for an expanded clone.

TGTGCCATCAGAAAAGCAGGGGTCCAGCCCCAGCATTTT | CAIRKAGVQPQHF | TRBJ1-5 | TRBV10-3 | . | .
TGTGCCAGCAGCTTAGGGGTAACGGACGAGCAGTACTTC | CASSLGVTDEQYF | TRBJ2-7 | TRBV7-3 | . | many
TGTGCCAGCGGAGAGGGTAATGGGAATCAGCCCCAGCATTTT | CASGEGNGNQPQHF | TRBJ1-5 | TRBV25-1 | . | .
TGCAGTGCTAGGGACGGGGACACCATATATTTT | CSARDGDTIYF | TRBJ1-3 | TRBV20-1 | . | many
TGTGCCAGCAGCACCCCCGGGATATCGAAGTACGAGCAGTACTTC | CASSTPGISKYEQYF | TRBJ2-7 | TRBV5-6 | . | few
TGTGCCAGCAGCGTAGCGGGATCACGGCGAGCTTTCTTT | CASSVAGSRRAFF | TRBJ1-1 | TRBV9 | . | few
TGTGCCAGCAGTTACTCCAGGGTATCGGACACTGAAGCTTTCTTT | CASSYSRVSDTEAFF | TRBJ1-1 | TRBV10-3 | . | few
TGTGCCAGCAGCTTAGGGGCGGGCCTGGGTGAAGCTTTCTTT | CASSLGAGLGEAFF | TRBJ1-1 | TRBV7-9 | . | .
TGTGCCAGCAGCGGAGGACGGTCTGGCTACACCTTC | CASSGGRSGYTF | TRBJ1-2 | TRBV7-2 | . | many
TGTGCCAGCAGCTTAGCGACTATTGGGGGCTACACCTTC | CASSLATIGGYTF | TRBJ1-2 | TRBV7-9 | . | many
TGTGCCAGCAGGTTTCAGACCCAGTACTTC | CASRFQTQYF | TRBJ2-5 | TRBV2 | . | .
TGTGCCAGCAGACCAGCGGGAGGACCCAATGAGCAGTACTTC | CASRPAGGPNEQYF | TRBJ2-7 | TRBV12-3/TRBV12-4 | TRBD2 | .
TGTGCCAGCAGTACCCCCCTAGCGGGGTACCAAGAGACCCAGTACTTC | CASSTPLAGYQETQYF | TRBJ2-5 | TRBV5-5 | TRBD2 | few
TGCGCCAGCAGCTTGAGGGGGGACAGGGGTCCCTACGAGCAGTACTTC | CASSLRGDRGPYEQYF | TRBJ2-7 | TRBV5-1 | TRBD1 | .
TGTGCCAGCAGCTTCCCAGAGGAGACCCAGTACTTC | CASSFPEETQYF | TRBJ2-5 | TRBV11-1 | . | .
TGTGCCATCAGTGAGTTAAAAGACTGGATCAGCTCCTACGAGCAGTACTTC | CAISELKDWISSYEQYF | TRBJ2-7 | TRBV10-3 | . | many
TGTGCCAGCAGCGAGGGGATCCTCACTGAAGCTTTCTTT | CASSEGILTEAFF | TRBJ1-1 | TRBV7-9 | . | few
TGTGCCAGCAGTTACTCACAGGCAATCACTGAAGCTTTCTTT | CASSYSQAITEAFF | TRBJ1-1 | TRBV6-1 | . | .
TGCAGTGCTAGAGATTCCGCGTGGGGACAGGCGAGTGAGCAAGAGACCCAGTACTTC | CSARDSAWGQASEQETQYF | TRBJ2-5 | TRBV20-1 | TRBD1 | .
TGCAGTGCTCCCAAAGGGGGCTCGGGACCACAAGAGACCCAGTACTTC | CSAPKGGSGPQETQYF | TRBJ2-5 | TRBV20-1 | TRBD1 | .